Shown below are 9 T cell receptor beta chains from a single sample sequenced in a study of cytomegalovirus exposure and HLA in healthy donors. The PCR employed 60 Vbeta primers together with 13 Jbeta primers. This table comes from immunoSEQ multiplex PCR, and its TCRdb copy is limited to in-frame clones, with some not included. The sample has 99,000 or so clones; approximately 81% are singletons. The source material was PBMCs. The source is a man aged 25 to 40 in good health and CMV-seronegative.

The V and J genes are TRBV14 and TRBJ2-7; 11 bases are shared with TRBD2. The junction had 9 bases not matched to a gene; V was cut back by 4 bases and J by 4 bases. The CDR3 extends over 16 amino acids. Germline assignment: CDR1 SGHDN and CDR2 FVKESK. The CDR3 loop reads CASSPRTSGSLYEQYF. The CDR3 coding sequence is TGTGCCAGCAGCCCCCGTACTAGCGGGAGTTTGTACGAGCAGTACTTC. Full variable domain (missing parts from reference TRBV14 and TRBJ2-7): EAGVTQFPSHSVIEKGQTVTLRCDPISGHDNLYWYRRVMGKEIKFLLHFVKESKQDESGMPNNRFLAERTGGTYSTLKVQPAELEDSGVYFCASSPRTSGSLYEQYFGPGTRLTVT.

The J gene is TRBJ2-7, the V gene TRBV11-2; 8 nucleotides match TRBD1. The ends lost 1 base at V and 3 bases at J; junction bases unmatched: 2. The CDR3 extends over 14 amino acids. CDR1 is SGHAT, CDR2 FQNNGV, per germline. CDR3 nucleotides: TGTGCCAGCAGCTTAGCGGGACAGGACTACGAGCAGTACTTC. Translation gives CASSLAGQDYEQYF. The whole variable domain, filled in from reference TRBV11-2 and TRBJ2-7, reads EAGVAQSPRYKIIEKRQSVAFWCNPISGHATLYWYQQILGQGPKLLIQFQNNGVVDDSQLPKDRFSAERLKGVDSTLKIQPAKLEDSAVYLCASSLAGQDYEQYFGPGTRLTVT.

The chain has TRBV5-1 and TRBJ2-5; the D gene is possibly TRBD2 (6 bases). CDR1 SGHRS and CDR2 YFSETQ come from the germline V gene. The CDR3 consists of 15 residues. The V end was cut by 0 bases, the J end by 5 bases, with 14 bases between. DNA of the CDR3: TGCGCCAGCAGCTTGGGCGGGATGTCGCGCGAGACCCAGTACTTC. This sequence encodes CASSLGGMSRETQYF.

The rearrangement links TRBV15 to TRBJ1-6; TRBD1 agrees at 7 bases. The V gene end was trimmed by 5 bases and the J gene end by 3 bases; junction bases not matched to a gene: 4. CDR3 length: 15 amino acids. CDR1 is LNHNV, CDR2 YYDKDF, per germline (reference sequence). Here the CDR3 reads CATSGRQGYNSPLHF. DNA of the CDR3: TGTGCCACCAGCGGGAGACAGGGCTATAATTCACCCCTCCACTTT.

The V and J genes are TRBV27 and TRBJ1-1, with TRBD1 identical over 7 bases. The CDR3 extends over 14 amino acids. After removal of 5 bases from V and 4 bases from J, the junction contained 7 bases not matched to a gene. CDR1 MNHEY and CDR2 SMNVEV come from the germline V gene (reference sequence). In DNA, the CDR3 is TGTGCCAGCAGTCCGCCCAGGGGGTCCACTGAAGCTTTCTTT. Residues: CASSPPRGSTEAFF.

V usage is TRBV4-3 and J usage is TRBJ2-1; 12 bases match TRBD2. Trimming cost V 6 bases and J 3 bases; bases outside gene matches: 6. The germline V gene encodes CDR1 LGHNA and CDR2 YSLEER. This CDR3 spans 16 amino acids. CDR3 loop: CASSLGLAGNYNEQFF. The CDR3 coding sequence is TGCGCCAGCAGTCTCGGACTAGCGGGGAACTACAATGAGCAGTTCTTC.

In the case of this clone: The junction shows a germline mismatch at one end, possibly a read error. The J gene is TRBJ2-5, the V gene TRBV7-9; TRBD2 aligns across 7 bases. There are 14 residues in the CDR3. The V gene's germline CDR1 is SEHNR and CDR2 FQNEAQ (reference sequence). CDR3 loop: CASSLAMGGETQYF. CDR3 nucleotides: TGTGCCAGCAGCCTAGCCATGGGAGGGGAGACCCAGTACTTC.

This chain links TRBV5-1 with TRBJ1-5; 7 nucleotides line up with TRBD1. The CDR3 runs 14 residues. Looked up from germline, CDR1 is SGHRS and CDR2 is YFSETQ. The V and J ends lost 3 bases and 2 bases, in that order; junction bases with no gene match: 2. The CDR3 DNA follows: TGCGCCAGCAGCTCCGGGACAGGCAATCAGCCCCAGCATTTT. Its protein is CASSSGTGNQPQHF.

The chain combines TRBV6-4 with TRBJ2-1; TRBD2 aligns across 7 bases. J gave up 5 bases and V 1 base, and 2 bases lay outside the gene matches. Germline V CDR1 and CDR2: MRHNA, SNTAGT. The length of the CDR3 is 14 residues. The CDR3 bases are TGTGCCAGCAGTGACTGGGGGGGAGACAATGAGCAGTTCTTC. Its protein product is CASSDWGGDNEQFF.